Following are 23 T cell receptor beta chains from one sample sequenced in a study of T cell changes during pregnancy in multiple sclerosis. This table comes from immunoSEQ multiplex PCR, and its TCRdb copy is limited to in-frame clones, with some not included. The sample carries tens of thousands of clones, approximately 92% recorded once. This sample comprised peripheral blood, obtained in the first trimester of pregnancy. The receptors were sampled from a female donor with multiple sclerosis, enrolled in a pregnancy study.

The rearrangement joins TRBV10-3 to TRBJ2-7, with 7 bases that match TRBD1. The CDR3 is 15 residues long. Germline loops: CDR1 ENHRY, CDR2 SYGVKD. V lost 7 bases, J lost 0 bases, and 9 bases stayed unmatched. The DNA of the CDR3 is TGTGCCATCAATAATCCGGGACAGAGCTCCTACGAGCAGTACTTC. Translating it yields CAINNPGQSSYEQYF.

This clone came up a few times. The rearrangement joins TRBV27 to TRBJ1-2; 7 bases are a match to TRBD1. The CDR3 extends over 14 amino acids. Trimming cost V 4 bases and J 2 bases; bases outside gene matches: 4. CDR1 is MNHEY, CDR2 SMNVEV, per germline (reference sequence). The CDR3, as DNA: TGTGCCAGCAGTTCCCGGGACAGCAACTATGGCTACACCTTC. This encodes CASSSRDSNYGYTF.

CDR3 DNA: TGTGCCAGCAGCTTGCAGCCTGGACAGAGGAACACTGAAGCTTTCTTT. The encoded protein is CASSLQPGQRNTEAFF. The rearrangement uses TRBV7-2 and TRBJ1-1; tentative D call: TRBD1 (6 bases). Trimming removed 3 bases from V and 1 base from J, with 15 bases in between. Germline CDR1 reads SGHTA; CDR2 reads FQGNSA. The CDR3 totals 16 residues.

CDR3 sequence (DNA): TGTGCCAGCAGTTACTCGGGACAGGGTAGTACTAGAGAGCAGTTCTTC. Translating gives CASSYSGQGSTREQFF. The chain combines TRBV6-6 with TRBJ2-1; 9 bases are shared with TRBD1. The CDR3 extends over 16 amino acids. CDR1 and CDR2 from the germline V gene are MNHNY and SVGAGI (reference sequence). With 0 bases clipped from V and 10 bases from J, the junction kept 10 bases outside the gene matches.

The chain combines TRBV9 with TRBJ1-1; D unresolved. CDR3 length: 14 amino acids. V lost 4 bases to trimming and J lost 1 base, with 11 bases between them. Germline values: CDR1 SGDLS, CDR2 YYNGEE. CDR3 sequence: CASSPQTGNTEAFF. In DNA, the CDR3 is TGTGCCAGCAGCCCTCAAACGGGGAACACTGAAGCTTTCTTT. The whole variable domain, filled in from reference TRBV9 and TRBJ1-1, reads DSGVTQTPKHLITATGQRVTLRCSPRSGDLSVYWYQQSLDQGLQFLIQYYNGEERAKGNILERFSAQQFPDLHSELNLSSLELGDSALYFCASSPQTGNTEAFFGQGTRLTVV.

The rearrangement links TRBV7-7 to TRBJ1-1; D is uncertain. CDR3 length: 14 amino acids. CDR1 and CDR2 (germline): SSHAT, FNYEAQ (reference sequence). V was trimmed by 2 bases and J by 4 bases, leaving 11 bases between them. This CDR3 reads CASSLYGEGTEAFF. The CDR3 DNA reads TGTGCCAGCAGCTTATACGGGGAGGGCACTGAAGCTTTCTTT.

The V and J genes are TRBV29-1 and TRBJ2-3, with 8 nucleotides matching TRBD2. CDR3 length equals 12 residues. V shed 4 bases and J 6 bases; nucleotides not matched to a gene: 3. CDR1 is SQVTM and CDR2 is ANQGSEA in the germline V gene. CDR3 sequence: CSVASSGDTQYF. The DNA for the CDR3 is TGCAGCGTTGCTTCTAGCGGGGATACGCAGTATTTT.

This chain links TRBV10-2 with TRBJ2-1; 7 bases agree with TRBD2. This CDR3 is built from 11 residues. The trim removed 6 bases at V and 15 bases at J, leaving 8 bases unmatched. Germline V gives CDR1 WSHSY, CDR2 SAAADI. CDR3 coding DNA: TGCGCCAGCAGATGGGACTACCATATGTTCTTC. Residues: CASRWDYHMFF.

CDR3 residues: CASSLQGYNEQFF. In nucleotides, the CDR3 is TGTGCCAGCAGCTTACAGGGTTACAATGAGCAGTTCTTC. The V and J genes are TRBV5-4 and TRBJ2-1, with D possibly being TRBD1 (6 bases). The V gene lost 2 bases and the J gene lost 4 bases, with 7 bases spanning the gap. CDR3 size: 13 residues. Germline CDR1 is SGHNT and CDR2 is YYREEE (reference sequence).

This clone was found once. The rearrangement links TRBV4-1 to TRBJ1-5; maybe TRBD1 (6 bases). The germline gives CDR1 MGHRA, CDR2 YSYEKL. The CDR3 loop spans 16 amino acids. V was cut by 3 bases and J by 10 bases, with 22 bases left in between. The CDR3 DNA reads as TGCGCCAGCAGCCAGGATTTCGACAGGACGGCTTACCCCCAGCATTTT. Its protein is CASSQDFDRTAYPQHF.

The gene calls are TRBV6-5 and TRBJ1-2; D gene uncertain. Germline CDR1 reads MNHEY; CDR2 reads SVGAGI. CDR3 length: 14 residues. Trimming shortened V by 6 bases and J by 0 bases, and 11 bases separated the two germline ends. CDR3 in amino acids: CASRLSPANYGYTF. The CDR3 DNA reads TGTGCCAGCAGACTAAGCCCGGCTAACTATGGCTACACCTTC.

The genes are TRBV13 and TRBJ2-3, with 9 bases matching TRBD1. The trim removed 3 bases at V and 6 bases at J, leaving 10 bases unmatched. The germline V gene encodes CDR1 PRHDT and CDR2 FYEKMQ (reference sequence). The CDR3 spans 16 residues. CDR3 in amino acids: CASSFSPGTGPDTQYF. CDR3 in DNA: TGTGCCAGCAGCTTCTCCCCCGGGACAGGGCCCGATACGCAGTATTTT.

The gene calls are TRBV27 and TRBJ2-1, with D possibly being TRBD2 (6 bases). The V gene's germline CDR1 is MNHEY and CDR2 SMNVEV (reference sequence). The CDR3 contains 17 residues. The germline V and J ends were trimmed by 2 bases and 0 bases, with 14 bases remaining between them. CDR3 residues: CASSLTAGRSSYNEQFF. The CDR3 coding sequence is TGTGCCAGCAGTTTAACGGCAGGGAGGAGCTCCTACAATGAGCAGTTCTTC.

The V and J genes are TRBV27 and TRBJ2-5, with TRBD1 matching 7 bases. Germline V gene lookup returns CDR1 MNHEY and CDR2 SMNVEV (reference sequence). The CDR3 has 13 amino acids. With 6 bases clipped from V and 5 bases from J, the junction kept 6 bases outside the gene matches. DNA for the CDR3: TGTGCCAGCAGGGCGACAGGGATCGAGACCCAGTACTTC. Residues: CASRATGIETQYF.

The gene calls are TRBV5-1 and TRBJ1-1, with D possibly matching TRBD1 (5 bases). The CDR3 has 15 residues. V lost 4 bases, J lost 1 base, and 14 bases lay in between. From germline, CDR1 is SGHRS and CDR2 YFSETQ. CDR3 amino acids: CASSTRLGQNTEAFF. The CDR3 DNA sequence: TGCGCCAGCAGCACCCGGCTAGGACAGAACACTGAAGCTTTCTTT.

The chain combines TRBV25-1 with TRBJ2-1; 9 bases align to TRBD1. Germline lookup yields CDR1 MGHDK and CDR2 SYGVNS. V gave up 4 bases and J gave up 1 base; unmatched junction bases: 5. This CDR3 is built from 16 residues. CDR3 sequence reads: CASSGDRAMSYNEQFF. CDR3 DNA: TGTGCCAGCAGTGGGGACAGGGCAATGTCCTACAATGAGCAGTTCTTC.

CDR3 DNA: TGTGCCAGCAGCTTTGCGGGAAATCAGCCCCAGCATTTT. Its translation is CASSFAGNQPQHF. The chain is built from TRBV7-6 and TRBJ1-5; D is ambiguous. This CDR3 has 13 amino acids. In germline, CDR1 is SGHVS, CDR2 FNYEAQ. The germline V and J ends were trimmed by 3 bases and 4 bases, with 7 bases remaining between them.

The J gene is TRBJ2-3, the V gene TRBV6-1; 10 nucleotides align to TRBD1. With 3 bases clipped from V and 4 bases from J, the junction kept 10 bases outside the gene matches. The germline V gene encodes CDR1 MNHNS and CDR2 SASEGT. The CDR3 totals 17 residues. CDR3 residues: CASSELEWTGGSDTQYF. In DNA, the CDR3 is TGTGCCAGCAGTGAGTTAGAATGGACAGGGGGGTCAGATACGCAGTATTTT.

The genes are TRBV7-3 and TRBJ2-1; TRBD2 matches 15 bases. Trimming at V came to 5 bases and at J to 15 bases, leaving 8 bases not matched to a gene. The CDR3 is 14 amino acids. Germline CDR1 is SGHTA and CDR2 is FQGTGA. The CDR3 DNA sequence: TGTGCCAGCAGCACACGGACTAGCGGGGGGGCCTTGTTCTTC. Protein: CASSTRTSGGALFF.

In nucleotides, the CDR3 is TGCAGTGTAGCGGGAGAAGAGACCCAGTACTTC. Translating gives CSVAGEETQYF. The V gene is TRBV20-1, the J gene TRBJ2-5; 9 nucleotides match TRBD2. The trim removed 7 bases at V and 3 bases at J, leaving 0 bases unmatched. CDR1 is DFQATT and CDR2 is SNEGSKA in the germline V gene (reference sequence). The CDR3 sequence is 11 residues long.

The chain joins TRBV7-9 to TRBJ2-3; 7 bases match TRBD2. Per the germline V gene, CDR1 is SEHNR and CDR2 is FQNEAQ (reference sequence). V shed 3 bases and J 3 bases; nucleotides not matched to a gene: 6. There are 15 residues in the CDR3. The CDR3 DNA sequence: TGTGCCAGCAGCTTTGGAGGGAGGGGAACAGATACGCAGTATTTT. The encoded protein is CASSFGGRGTDTQYF.

The gene calls are TRBV9 and TRBJ2-7, with no clear D. The CDR3 consists of 12 residues. Germline CDR1 reads SGDLS; CDR2 reads YYNGEE. The V end lost 0 bases, the J end lost 3 bases, and 4 bases lay between the germline ends. CDR3 sequence (DNA): TGTGCCAGCAGCGTAGACAGCTACGAGCAGTACTTC. Its translation is CASSVDSYEQYF.

The chain is built from TRBV7-8 and TRBJ1-2; no definite D call. CDR3 size: 15 residues. Germline-derived CDR1 and CDR2 are SGHVS and FQNEAQ. V was clipped by 5 bases and J by 4 bases, with 17 bases between them. The CDR3 nucleotides read TGTGCCAGCAGCCCGCGCCGGGTCGCCTTCTATGGCTACACCTTC. It encodes CASSPRRVAFYGYTF.